The 7 T cell receptor beta chains below were found in one sample sequenced in a study of cytomegalovirus exposure and HLA in healthy donors. 60 Vbeta and 13 Jbeta primers were used in PCR. The assay was immunoSEQ multiplex PCR, and TCRdb's table has in-frame clones only and misses some. The sample lists 150,000 to 200,000 clones, approximately 80% seen once, with over 8% in the top ten. The source material was PBMCs. These receptors were collected from a man aged 18 to 35 in good health and CMV-seropositive.

The chain has TRBV13 and TRBJ2-3; D uncertain. This CDR3 is built from 14 residues. V gave up 4 bases and J gave up 6 bases, with 14 bases separating them. Germline lookup yields CDR1 PRHDT and CDR2 FYEKMQ (reference sequence). The CDR3 region has the DNA TGTGCCAGCAGCTCAAATCTAGAACACGATACGCAGTATTTT. This codes for CASSSNLEHDTQYF.

The chain uses TRBV5-1 and TRBJ2-1, with TRBD2 identical over 7 bases. The ends lost 4 bases at V and 8 bases at J; junction bases unmatched: 6. In germline, CDR1 is SGHRS, CDR2 YFSETQ. The CDR3 length is 13 residues. CDR3 nucleotide sequence: TGCGCCAGCAGCGGGGGGACTACACATGAGCAGTTCTTC. Amino acids: CASSGGTTHEQFF.

V is TRBV11-2 and J is TRBJ1-1; perhaps TRBD1 as D (6 bases). Germline-derived CDR1 and CDR2 are SGHAT and FQNNGV. Trimming shortened V by 5 bases and J by 4 bases, and 17 bases separated the two germline ends. The CDR3 is made up of 15 amino acids. The CDR3 reads CASSPSGGRSTEAFF. The CDR3 nucleotides read TGTGCCAGCAGCCCCTCCGGGGGGCGCTCCACTGAAGCTTTCTTT.

This clone was picked up one time. V gene TRBV9 combines with J gene TRBJ1-4; weak D call: TRBD1 (5 bases). In germline, CDR1 is SGDLS, CDR2 YYNGEE. The germline V and J ends were trimmed by 3 bases and 8 bases, with 17 bases remaining between them. The CDR3 contains 15 residues. Here the CDR3 reads CASSASPTGGEKLFF. CDR3 bases: TGTGCCAGCAGCGCCTCCCCAACCGGGGGAGAAAAACTGTTTTTT. Full variable domain (rest looked up from reference TRBV9 and TRBJ1-4): DSGVTQTPKHLITATGQRVTLRCSPRSGDLSVYWYQQSLDQGLQFLIQYYNGEERAKGNILERFSAQQFPDLHSELNLSSLELGDSALYFCASSASPTGGEKLFFGSGTQLSVL.

V and J are TRBV12-5 and TRBJ1-2, with 7 bases lining up with TRBD1. The CDR3 sequence is 16 residues long. Germline CDR1 LGHNT, CDR2 FRNRAP. V lost 2 bases and J lost 0; bases outside the gene matches: 6. CDR3 sequence reads: CASGLYPGTANYGYTF. The CDR3 nucleotides read TGTGCTAGTGGTTTGTATCCAGGGACAGCTAACTATGGCTACACCTTC.

The rearrangement uses TRBV25-1 and TRBJ1-2; tentatively, D is TRBD1 (6 bases). This CDR3 has 14 amino acids. V was shortened by 6 bases and J by 5 bases, with 16 bases between the two germline ends. The germline V gene has CDR1 MGHDK and CDR2 SYGVNS. The DNA of the CDR3 is TGTGCCAGCAGAAATTCCCGGACAGTTTATGGCTACACCTTC. The encoded protein is CASRNSRTVYGYTF.

The chain is built from TRBV7-9 and TRBJ1-4, with D possibly matching TRBD1 (6 bases). The germline V gene encodes CDR1 SEHNR and CDR2 FQNEAQ (reference sequence). The length of the CDR3 is 15 residues. V shed 5 bases and J shed 5 bases, with 15 bases lying between them. The CDR3 here is CASSQPRDTNEKLFF. The CDR3 region has the DNA TGTGCCAGCAGCCAACCCCGGGACACCAATGAAAAACTGTTTTTT.